The 23 T cell receptor beta chains given below trace back to one sample, sequenced in a study of patients and donors after allogeneic stem cell transplantation. One entry per CDR3 protein results from TCRdb running MiXCR on the RT-PCR reads. Of about 960,000 distinct CDR3 sequences listed, over 15% are singletons. Input material: blood, either unsorted or a sorted T cell fraction (not recorded which). These receptors were taken from a human donor who was either an allogeneic HSCT recipient or a stem cell or donor lymphocyte infusion donor (not recorded which). It is not recorded whose cells these are; they may come from a transplant donor.

The rearrangement uses TRBV2 and TRBJ2-5, with TRBD2 identical over 9 bases. Germline CDR1 reads SNHLY; CDR2 reads FYNNEI. The ends lost 6 bases at V and 4 bases at J; junction bases unmatched: 12. The CDR3 spans 16 residues. The CDR3 sequence: CASSLLRREGRETQYF. The DNA of the CDR3 is TGTGCCAGCAGCCTTTTGCGGCGGGAGGGCCGAGAGACCCAGTACTTC.

This chain connects TRBV20-1 to TRBJ2-1; D call uncertain. The CDR3 is 11 residues long. V gave up 0 bases and J gave up 9 bases, with 6 bases separating them. Looked up from germline, CDR1 is DFQATT and CDR2 is SNEGSKA (reference sequence). The CDR3 sequence is CSAREGPEQFF. Written as DNA, the CDR3 is TGCAGTGCTAGAGAAGGGCCTGAGCAGTTCTTC.

This clonotype appeared a few times. This sequence joins TRBV9 and TRBJ2-6; D is unclear. Germline lookup yields CDR1 SGDLS and CDR2 YYNGEE. The ends were cut back, 3 bases at V and 0 bases at J, with 10 bases in the middle. CDR3 length: 16 amino acids. The CDR3 DNA reads TGTGCCAGCAGCGGGAGACTCAGCTCTGGGGCCAACGTCCTGACTTTC. It is translated as CASSGRLSSGANVLTF.

This clonotype occurred many times. The chain combines TRBV12-3 or TRBV12-4 with TRBJ1-5; perhaps TRBD1 as D (5 bases). The V end lost 6 bases, the J end lost 1 base, and 16 bases lay between the germline ends. This CDR3 is built from 16 residues. In DNA, the CDR3 is TGTGCCAGCAGGGACATGGGGGGGGGGAGCAATCAGCCCCAGCATTTT. Translating gives CASRDMGGGSNQPQHF.

The CDR3 DNA reads as TGTGCCAGCAGCCTCGAAGAGGGGCGCGACTACACTGAAGCTTTCTTT. Protein product: CASSLEEGRDYTEAFF. The gene calls are TRBV4-2 and TRBJ1-1, with D maybe TRBD1 (5 bases). V lost 4 bases and J 3 bases, leaving 18 bases between the germline ends. The length of the CDR3 is 16 residues. From germline, CDR1 is LGHNA and CDR2 YNFKEQ.

This chain uses TRBV7-9 with TRBJ1-1; D gene uncertain. The CDR3 consists of 13 residues. Germline V gives CDR1 SEHNR, CDR2 FQNEAQ (reference sequence). The V and J ends lost 10 bases and 7 bases respectively, with 19 bases between them. The CDR3 here is CATMDGTVDEAFF. The CDR3 DNA reads as TGTGCCACGATGGACGGCACCGTAGATGAAGCTTTCTTT.

The chain combines TRBV9 with TRBJ2-3; weak D call: TRBD2 (6 bases). This CDR3 has 16 amino acids. Germline CDR1 reads SGDLS; CDR2 reads YYNGEE. V gave up 1 base and J gave up 0 bases, with 12 bases separating them. This chain's CDR3 is CASSVSEGSSTDTQYF. The CDR3 DNA sequence: TGTGCCAGCAGCGTATCGGAGGGTTCTAGCACAGATACGCAGTATTTT. Looking up the rest from reference TRBV9 and TRBJ2-3 gives the full variable domain: DSGVTQTPKHLITATGQRVTLRCSPRSGDLSVYWYQQSLDQGLQFLIQYYNGEERAKGNILERFSAQQFPDLHSELNLSSLELGDSALYFCASSVSEGSSTDTQYFGPGTRLTVL.

This clonotype occurred a few times. The V call is TRBV6-5, the J call TRBJ1-5; D is uncertain. CDR1 and CDR2 (germline): MNHEY, SVGAGI. V was shortened by 2 bases and J by 4 bases, with 15 bases between the two germline ends. This CDR3 contains 16 residues. The CDR3 DNA reads TGTGCCAGCAGTTACGGGTCCGATGGAACTAATCAGCCCCAGCATTTT. It yields the protein CASSYGSDGTNQPQHF.

This clonotype was found a few times. This sequence joins TRBV7-9 and TRBJ2-7; 7 bases are shared with TRBD2. CDR1 and CDR2 (germline): SEHNR, FQNEAQ (reference sequence). With V trimmed by 5 bases and J by 3 bases, 4 bases remained unmatched. The CDR3 has 13 residues. The CDR3 spells CASSQRDGYEQYF. CDR3 nucleotide sequence: TGTGCCAGCAGCCAGCGGGACGGCTACGAGCAGTACTTC.

This clonotype was observed many times. V gene TRBV12-3 or TRBV12-4 combines with J gene TRBJ2-3; 10 bases match TRBD2. This CDR3 region has 16 residues. V lost 5 bases and J lost 2; bases outside the gene matches: 7. The CDR3 loop is CASSPRTSGNTDTQYF. The CDR3, as DNA: TGTGCCAGCAGTCCCCGGACTAGCGGTAACACAGATACGCAGTATTTT.

Only a few counts were recorded for this clonotype. V is TRBV29-1 and J is TRBJ2-1; TRBD2 agrees at 9 bases. V gave up 6 bases and J gave up 4 bases; unmatched junction bases: 16. The CDR3 is 17 residues long. Germline CDR1 and CDR2: SQVTM and ANQGSEA. As DNA, the CDR3 is TGCAGCGTCACTCAACTCAGACTAGCGGATCCATACAATGAGCAGTTCTTC. This gives the protein CSVTQLRLADPYNEQFF.

This clonotype has just a few counts. The V gene is TRBV7-2, the J gene TRBJ1-2; TRBD1 aligns across 7 bases. This CDR3 has 13 residues. Germline V gene data show CDR1 as SGHTA and CDR2 as FQGNSA. V was pared by 1 base and J by 11 bases, with 7 bases of the junction left unmatched. CDR3 loop: CASSLEGAFRYTF. For the CDR3, the DNA is TGTGCCAGCAGCTTAGAGGGGGCATTCAGGTACACCTTC.

This chain links TRBV4-1 with TRBJ2-5, with D unclear. The CDR3 extends over 13 amino acids. The V gene lost 5 bases and the J gene lost 5 bases, with 12 bases spanning the gap. Germline V CDR1 and CDR2: MGHRA, YSYEKL. CDR3 region: CASSLSDPETQYF. CDR3 DNA: TGCGCCAGCAGCTTATCCGATCCGGAGACCCAGTACTTC.

This clonotype was seen more than once but under ten times. In nucleotides, the CDR3 is TGTGCCATCAGTGAATCACTAGCGGGAGGACTCACTACAGATACGCAGTATTTT. This encodes CAISESLAGGLTTDTQYF. The chain has TRBV10-3 and TRBJ2-3; TRBD2 matches 12 bases. Germline-derived CDR1 and CDR2 are ENHRY and SYGVKD. The CDR3 consists of 18 residues. Trimming cost V 3 bases and J 3 bases; bases outside gene matches: 10.

This chain uses TRBV6-5 with TRBJ2-2; D possibly corresponds to TRBD2 (6 bases). Germline CDR1 reads MNHEY; CDR2 reads SVGAGI. V dropped 1 base and J dropped 0 bases, with 6 bases sitting between them. CDR3 length: 15 residues. The DNA of the CDR3 is TGTGCCAGCAGTTACTGGAGGGCGAACACCGGGGAGCTGTTTTTT. The encoded protein is CASSYWRANTGELFF.

The sample holds a few counts of this clonotype. The CDR3 here is CASSHWGGFTTGELFF. The CDR3 DNA reads TGTGCCAGCAGCCACTGGGGGGGCTTCACCACCGGGGAGCTGTTTTTT. This chain joins TRBV9 and TRBJ2-2; maybe TRBD2 (7 bases). Trimming shortened V by 4 bases and J by 4 bases, and 17 bases separated the two germline ends. CDR1 is SGDLS, CDR2 YYNGEE, per germline. CDR3 length: 16 residues.

This chain uses TRBV7-9 with TRBJ2-3; 8 nucleotides agree with TRBD2. This CDR3 has 16 amino acids. Trimming removed 2 bases from V and 7 bases from J; junction bases left unmatched: 11. Germline V lookup: CDR1 SEHNR, CDR2 FQNEAQ (reference sequence). This CDR3 is CASSLLLPSGSHTQYF. CDR3 nucleotide sequence: TGTGCCAGCAGCTTACTCCTACCGAGCGGGAGTCATACGCAGTATTTT.

This clonotype was picked up a small number of times. The gene calls are TRBV4-3 and TRBJ2-1; 11 bases agree with TRBD2. The V gene's germline CDR1 is LGHNA and CDR2 YSLEER. CDR3 length: 16 residues. V lost 0 bases, J lost 6 bases, and 4 bases stayed unmatched. The CDR3 region is CASSQDLAGGVNEQFF. The CDR3 DNA reads TGCGCCAGCAGCCAAGACCTAGCGGGGGGTGTCAATGAGCAGTTCTTC.

The table lists this clonotype with a few counts. The rearrangement links TRBV24-1 to TRBJ2-1; D is possibly TRBD2 (5 bases). Germline-derived CDR1 and CDR2 are KGHDR and SFDVKD. Between the trimmed V and J ends, which lost 3 bases and 6 bases, there was a span of 11 bases. This CDR3 has 14 residues. CDR3 DNA sequence: TGTGCCACCAGTGATCTTTCTAGCAGCAATGAGCAGTTCTTC. Translation gives CATSDLSSSNEQFF.

CDR3: CASSLGPQGYYEQYF. In DNA, the CDR3 is TGTGCCAGCAGCTTAGGCCCCCAGGGGTACTACGAGCAGTACTTC. This chain joins TRBV7-9 and TRBJ2-7; TRBD1 is a possible D gene (6 bases). V dropped 1 base and J dropped 3 bases, with 13 bases sitting between them. Germline CDR1 reads SEHNR; CDR2 reads FQNEAQ (reference sequence). This CDR3 has 15 residues.

The chain links TRBV21-1 to TRBJ2-3. TRBV21-1 has pseudogene status. This CDR3 comprises 12 residues. Written as DNA, the CDR3 is TGTGCCAGCAGCAAACTAACAGATACGCAGTATTTT. Its protein is CASSKLTDTQYF.

The genes are TRBV12-3 or TRBV12-4 and TRBJ2-2; D possibly corresponds to TRBD1 (6 bases). Between the trimmed V and J ends, which lost 4 bases and 1 base, there was a span of 13 bases. The CDR3 consists of 16 residues. The CDR3 DNA follows: TGTGCCAGCAGTTCGCGGACAGCCTGGAACACCGGGGAGCTGTTTTTT. Its protein product is CASSSRTAWNTGELFF.

The chain carries TRBV29-1 and TRBJ2-7, with D maybe TRBD2 (5 bases). The CDR3 totals 13 residues. Germline CDR1 SQVTM, CDR2 ANQGSEA. V was cut by 4 bases and J by 0 bases, with 10 bases left in between. This chain's CDR3 is CSVVVRDSYEQYF. CDR3 nucleotide sequence: TGCAGCGTTGTTGTCCGGGACTCCTACGAGCAGTACTTC.